This TCR beta chain comes out of a study of vaccination effects on CD4 cells after COVID-19. Study in general: All study participants received two doses of BNT162b2 or mRNA-1273 vaccine. Study conclusions and caveats: In vaccinees who were healthy, merely 1 out of 255 vaccine-induced clones cross-reacted with common cold coronaviruses.

Profiled with immunoSEQ multiplex PCR; TCRdb holds only in-frame clones, not every one. The data hold more than 35,000 clones, with about 81% observed a single time. Notes on this clone: Its antigen is unidentified.

Investigators separated out CD4+ T cells once about 10 days of culture had passed. Vaccine recipients had no previous SARS-CoV-2 infection; their nucleocapsid antibodies were negative. The germline V gene has CDR1 SGHRS and CDR2 YFSETQ. The CDR3 runs 14 residues. The V end lost 6 bases, the J end lost 2 bases, and 15 bases lay between the germline ends. The V gene is TRBV5-1, the J gene TRBJ2-7; TRBD1 might be the D (5 bases). The sequenced sample was CD4+ T cells from PBMCs cultured without peptide, obtained before COVID-19 vaccination. The TCR comes from a human donor who received a COVID-19 vaccine. For the CDR3, the DNA is TGCGCCAGCATGCAGGGAACTCCGCCCTACGAGCAGTACGTC. Amino acid sequence: CASMQGTPPYEQYV.